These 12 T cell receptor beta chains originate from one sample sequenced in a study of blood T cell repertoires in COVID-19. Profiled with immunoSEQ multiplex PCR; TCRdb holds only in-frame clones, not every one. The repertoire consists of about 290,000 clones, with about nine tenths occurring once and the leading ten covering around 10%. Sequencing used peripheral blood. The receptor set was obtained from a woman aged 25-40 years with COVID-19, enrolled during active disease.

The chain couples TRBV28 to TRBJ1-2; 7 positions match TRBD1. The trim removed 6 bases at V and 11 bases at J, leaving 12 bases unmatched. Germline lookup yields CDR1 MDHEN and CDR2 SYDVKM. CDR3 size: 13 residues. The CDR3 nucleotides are TGTGCCAGCAGCCCCAGGCAGGGGGTGGGTTACACCTTC. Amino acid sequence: CASSPRQGVGYTF.

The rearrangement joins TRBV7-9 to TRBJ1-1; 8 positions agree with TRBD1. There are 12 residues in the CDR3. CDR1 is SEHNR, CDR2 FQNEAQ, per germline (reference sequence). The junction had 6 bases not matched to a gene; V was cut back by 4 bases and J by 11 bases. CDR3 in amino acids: CASSYQGAGAFF. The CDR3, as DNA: TGTGCCAGCAGCTACCAGGGGGCAGGGGCTTTCTTT. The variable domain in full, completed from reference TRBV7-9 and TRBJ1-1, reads DTGVSQNPRHKITKRGQNVTFRCDPISEHNRLYWYRQTLGQGPEFLTYFQNEAQLEKSRLLSDRFSAERPKGSFSTLEIQRTEQGDSAMYLCASSYQGAGAFFGQGTRLTVV.

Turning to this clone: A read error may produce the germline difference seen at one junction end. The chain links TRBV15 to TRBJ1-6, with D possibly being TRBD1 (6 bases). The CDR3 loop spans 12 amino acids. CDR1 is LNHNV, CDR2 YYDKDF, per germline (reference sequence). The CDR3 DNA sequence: TGTGCCACCAGCAGAGAGGATACAGGGCTCACCTTT. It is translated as CATSREDTGLTF.

Here the CDR3 reads CAISAGRAEQYF. CDR3 DNA sequence: TGTGCCATCAGTGCGGGCAGGGCCGAGCAGTACTTC. The chain recombines TRBV10-3 with TRBJ2-7; TRBD1 is a possible D gene (5 bases). This CDR3 spans 12 amino acids. Per germline, CDR1 ENHRY and CDR2 SYGVKD. V lost 4 bases to trimming and J lost 6 bases, with 10 bases between them.

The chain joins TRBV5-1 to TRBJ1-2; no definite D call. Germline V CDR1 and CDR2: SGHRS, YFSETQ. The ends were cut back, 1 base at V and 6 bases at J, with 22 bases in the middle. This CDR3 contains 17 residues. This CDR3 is CASSLNPLGRRQNGYTF. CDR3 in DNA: TGCGCCAGCAGCTTGAACCCCCTTGGGCGAAGGCAGAATGGCTACACCTTC.

For the CDR3, the DNA is TGCGCCAGCAGTGAGAGCCGGACCGGGGAGCTGTTTTTT. It yields the protein CASSESRTGELFF. The chain joins TRBV10-1 to TRBJ2-2, with D unclear. Trimming left V 2 bases short and J 5 bases short, with 6 bases between. The CDR3 contains 13 residues. Germline CDR1 is WNHNN and CDR2 is SYGVQD (reference sequence).

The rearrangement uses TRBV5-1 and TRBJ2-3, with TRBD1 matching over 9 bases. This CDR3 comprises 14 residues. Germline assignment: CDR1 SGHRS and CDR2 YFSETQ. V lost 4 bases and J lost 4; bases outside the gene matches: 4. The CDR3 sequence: CASSLRQGADTQYF. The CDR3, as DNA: TGCGCCAGCAGCCTACGACAGGGGGCAGATACGCAGTATTTT.

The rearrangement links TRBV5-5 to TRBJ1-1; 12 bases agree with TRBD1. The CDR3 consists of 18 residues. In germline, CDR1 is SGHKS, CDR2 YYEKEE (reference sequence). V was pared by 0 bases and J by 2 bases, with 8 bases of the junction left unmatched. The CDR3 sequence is CASSLDGTGGIYNTEAFF. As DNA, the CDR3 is TGTGCCAGCAGCTTGGATGGGACAGGGGGCATTTACAACACTGAAGCTTTCTTT.

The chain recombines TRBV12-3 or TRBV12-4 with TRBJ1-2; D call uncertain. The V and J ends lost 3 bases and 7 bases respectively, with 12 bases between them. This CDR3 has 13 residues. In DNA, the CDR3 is TGTGCCAGCAGTTTCAACCCGAGATTTGGCTACACCTTC. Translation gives CASSFNPRFGYTF.

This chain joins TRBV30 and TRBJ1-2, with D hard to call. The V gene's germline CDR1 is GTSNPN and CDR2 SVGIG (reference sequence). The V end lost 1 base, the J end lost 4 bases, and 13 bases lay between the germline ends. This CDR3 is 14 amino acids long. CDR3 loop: CAWSGQSRGYGYTF. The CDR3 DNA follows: TGTGCCTGGAGTGGACAAAGTCGGGGCTATGGCTACACCTTC.

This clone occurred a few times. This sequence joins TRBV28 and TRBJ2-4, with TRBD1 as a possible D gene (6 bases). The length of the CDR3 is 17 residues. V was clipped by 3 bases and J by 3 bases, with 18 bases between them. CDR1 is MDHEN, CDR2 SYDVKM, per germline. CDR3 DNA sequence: TGTGCCAGCAGTTTTTTGTCTGGGGGCGCCGTCAAAAACATTCAGTACTTC. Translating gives CASSFLSGGAVKNIQYF.

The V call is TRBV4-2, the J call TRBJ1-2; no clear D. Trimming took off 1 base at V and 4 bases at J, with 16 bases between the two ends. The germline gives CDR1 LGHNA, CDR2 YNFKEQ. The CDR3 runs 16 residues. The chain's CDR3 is CASSQGTRGGFYGYTF. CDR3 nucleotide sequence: TGTGCCAGCAGCCAAGGGACCCGCGGAGGGTTCTATGGCTACACCTTC.